What follows is one TCR beta chain and its context. Germline CDR1 and CDR2: SGHTA and FQGNSA. Trimming took off 5 bases at V and 8 bases at J, with 18 bases between the two ends. The CDR3 extends over 15 amino acids. The data are from a study of blood T cell repertoires in COVID-19. In the study overall: From the United States, Italy and Spain came samples of acute and convalescent COVID-19. Sources were T cells, B-cell-depleted T cells, or PBMCs; the material itself was cDNA or gDNA.

Authors' analysis steps: Using reference gene primer amplification, nucleated cell counts were estimated. Assay: immunoSEQ multiplex PCR; the TCRdb copy retains only in-frame clones and omits some. D and trimming come from the DNA, and the V and J calls and clone size come from that table. The sample includes approximately 98,000 clones, roughly 80% of them seen just once. The chain has TRBV7-2 and TRBJ1-4; perhaps TRBD1 as D (5 bases). The sample was peripheral blood. The sequence came from a woman aged 80 or over with acute or convalescent COVID-19. For the CDR3, the DNA is TGTGCCAGCAGCCCACGTTGGGGCATGGGGGAAAAACTGTTTTTT. Protein sequence: CASSPRWGMGEKLFF.